This T cell receptor beta chain appears in the sequencing data of a study of identical twins. TCRdb independently ran MiXCR on the 5' RACE reads; one entry per CDR3 protein. The sample has more than 600,000 distinct CDR3 sequences, roughly 18% seen once. Germline CDR1 is SGHRS and CDR2 is YFSETQ. V was pared by 4 bases and J by 1 base, with 11 bases between. The CDR3 has 14 residues. The same data also went into a second study, on T cells expressing NK-cell markers. This second study says: More than 5 of the donors carried dominant NKG2C+ clonotypes that took up roughly 1.0-8% of their CD8+ T cells.

The J gene is TRBJ1-1, the V gene TRBV5-1; TRBD1 might be the D (6 bases). Sequencing input: PBMCs. The origin of this receptor is a woman between 18 and 29 years old in good health. CDR3 region: CASSHRTENTEAFF. The CDR3 DNA is TGCGCCAGCAGCCATCGGACAGAGAACACTGAAGCTTTCTTT.